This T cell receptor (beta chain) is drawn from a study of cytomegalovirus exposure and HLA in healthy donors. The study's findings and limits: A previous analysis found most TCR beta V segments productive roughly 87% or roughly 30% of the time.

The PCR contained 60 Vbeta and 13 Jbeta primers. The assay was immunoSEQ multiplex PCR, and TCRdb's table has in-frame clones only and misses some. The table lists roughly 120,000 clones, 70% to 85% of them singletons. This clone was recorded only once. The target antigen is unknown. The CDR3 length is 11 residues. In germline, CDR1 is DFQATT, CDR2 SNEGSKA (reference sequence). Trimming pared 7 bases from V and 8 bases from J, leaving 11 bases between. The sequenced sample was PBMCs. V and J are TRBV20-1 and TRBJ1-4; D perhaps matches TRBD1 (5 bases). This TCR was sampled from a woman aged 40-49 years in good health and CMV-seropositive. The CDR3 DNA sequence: TGCAGTGTTTACCACAGGGAAAAACTGTTTTTT. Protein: CSVYHREKLFF.